One sample yielded the 2 T cell receptor beta chains listed below, sequenced in a study of OX40 agonist ivuxolimab in advanced cancers. Profiled with immunoSEQ multiplex PCR; TCRdb holds only in-frame clones, not every one. Of 70,000 to 95,000 clones listed, approximately 85% were seen once; the top ten hold over 3%. The sequences come from CD4+ or CD8+ T cells sorted from blood, collected in a trial of the OX40 agonist ivuxolimab. The receptors here all came from an adult with an advanced solid tumor such as melanoma, head and neck, liver or kidney cancer.

As for this clone: Other DNA sequences from this sample encode an identical CDR3 as well. This chain joins TRBV15 and TRBJ1-1; D is undetermined. The CDR3 covers 13 residues. The germline V and J ends were trimmed by 0 bases and 0 bases, with 2 bases remaining between them. Germline values: CDR1 LNHNV, CDR2 YYDKDF (reference sequence). The CDR3 loop is CATSRDMNTEAFF. CDR3 nucleotides: TGTGCCACCAGCAGAGATATGAACACTGAAGCTTTCTTT.

The V gene is TRBV10-3, the J gene TRBJ1-5; weak D call: TRBD1 (5 bases). This CDR3 comprises 14 residues. Trimming stripped 3 bases from V and 7 bases from J, with 13 bases between. Germline V gene sequence: CDR1 ENHRY, CDR2 SYGVKD. CDR3 sequence reads: CAISDTGGEQPQHF. In DNA, the CDR3 is TGTGCCATCAGTGATACGGGGGGGGAGCAGCCCCAGCATTTT.